These 23 T cell receptor beta chains were sequenced from one sample in a study of ipilimumab plus nivolumab after autologous stem cell transplantation. The protocol was immunoSEQ multiplex PCR, while the TCRdb copy is restricted to in-frame clones and leaves out a portion. The sample lists 15,000 or so clones; roughly 79% were seen once. Sequenced here: PBMCs, sampled in a trial of ipilimumab plus nivolumab as post-transplant consolidation. These receptor sequences come from a male donor with diffuse large B-cell lymphoma.

J is TRBJ1-6 and V is TRBV27; no definite D call. V was pared by 5 bases and J by 6 bases, with 14 bases between. Germline CDR1 MNHEY, CDR2 SMNVEV (reference sequence). The CDR3 totals 15 residues. CDR3 sequence: CASSLQPIFNSPLHF. The CDR3 DNA follows: TGTGCCAGCAGTCTACAACCCATTTTTAATTCACCCCTCCACTTT.

This chain links TRBV6-5 with TRBJ1-1, with TRBD1 matching over 9 bases. The CDR3 covers 15 residues. CDR1 MNHEY and CDR2 SVGAGI come from the germline V gene. Unmatched junction bases numbered 6, after V lost 6 bases and J lost 1 base. The CDR3 coding sequence is TGTGCCAGCAGCACCCGGGGACAGGGGAACACTGAAGCTTTCTTT. It is translated as CASSTRGQGNTEAFF.

The V and J genes are TRBV6-6 and TRBJ2-5; no clear D gene. The CDR3 length is 12 residues. From germline, CDR1 is MNHNY and CDR2 SVGAGI (reference sequence). Trimming stripped 5 bases from V and 11 bases from J, with 15 bases between. CDR3 DNA: TGTGCCAGCAGTGGGGTCCCGGGTTATCAGTACTTC. Its protein product is CASSGVPGYQYF.

V and J are TRBV7-9 and TRBJ1-1, with 7 bases aligning to TRBD1. The V segment lost 3 bases and the J segment 10 bases; nucleotides outside the gene matches: 11. CDR1 SEHNR and CDR2 FQNEAQ come from the germline V gene (reference sequence). This CDR3 has 14 amino acids. The chain's CDR3 is CASSFRDREGGAFF. CDR3 nucleotide sequence: TGTGCCAGCAGCTTCCGGGACAGAGAAGGAGGAGCTTTCTTT.

J is TRBJ1-3 and V is TRBV7-9; TRBD1 matches at 8 bases. The V segment lost 5 bases and the J segment 0 bases; nucleotides outside the gene matches: 6. From germline, CDR1 is SEHNR and CDR2 FQNEAQ (reference sequence). The CDR3 is 16 amino acids. The CDR3 DNA is TGTGCCAGCAGCACGACAGGGGCCCGCTCTGGAAACACCATATATTTT. Translated, it gives CASSTTGARSGNTIYF.

This chain connects TRBV6-6 to TRBJ2-3; 9 nucleotides agree with TRBD1. Germline V CDR1 and CDR2: MNHNY, SVGAGI (reference sequence). The CDR3 is 15 residues long. The V and J ends lost 5 bases and 5 bases, in that order; junction bases with no gene match: 8. The CDR3 here is CASSKGQGGEDTQYF. CDR3 sequence (DNA): TGTGCCAGCAGTAAGGGACAGGGCGGGGAAGATACGCAGTATTTT.

On this clone itself: The sample carries other DNA sequences with the same CDR3. This chain links TRBV18 with TRBJ1-6; D gene unclear. The CDR3 totals 15 residues. The V end was cut by 6 bases, the J end by 1 base, with 10 bases between. Looked up from germline, CDR1 is KGHSH and CDR2 is LQKENI. The CDR3: CASSPDLSYNSPLHF. In DNA form, the CDR3 reads TGTGCCAGCTCCCCGGACCTGTCCTATAATTCACCCCTCCACTTT.

The chain links TRBV13 to TRBJ2-3, with TRBD2 identical over 10 bases. Germline V gene sequence: CDR1 PRHDT, CDR2 FYEKMQ (reference sequence). There are 16 residues in the CDR3. The V and J ends lost 2 bases and 3 bases, in that order; junction bases with no gene match: 5. The CDR3 reads CASSLWSGGGTDTQYF. CDR3 in DNA: TGTGCCAGCAGCTTATGGAGCGGGGGGGGGACAGATACGCAGTATTTT. The complete variable domain, with remaining parts taken from reference TRBV13 and TRBJ2-3, reads AAGVIQSPRHLIKEKRETATLKCYPIPRHDTVYWYQQGPGQDPQFLISFYEKMQSDKGSIPDRFSAQQFSDYHSELNMSSLELGDSALYFCASSLWSGGGTDTQYFGPGTRLTVL.

This chain uses TRBV2 with TRBJ2-7, with a tentative D call TRBD1 (7 bases). V was shortened by 9 bases and J by 0 bases, with 21 bases between the two germline ends. The V gene's germline CDR1 is SNHLY and CDR2 FYNNEI. The CDR3 is made up of 16 amino acids. CDR3 amino acids: CASHHPGRGDSYEQYF. In DNA, the CDR3 is TGTGCCAGTCATCACCCAGGCAGGGGGGACTCCTACGAGCAGTACTTC.

The rearrangement links TRBV6-5 to TRBJ1-5, with D unclear. Germline CDR1 is MNHEY and CDR2 is SVGAGI. V was clipped by 0 bases and J by 1 base, with 10 bases between them. The CDR3 runs 16 residues. As DNA, the CDR3 is TGTGCCAGCAGTTACTCGATTTACGACAGCAATCAGCCCCAGCATTTT. Translating it yields CASSYSIYDSNQPQHF.

This clone occurred once. This chain joins TRBV2 and TRBJ2-7; 7 bases fit TRBD2. Germline V lookup: CDR1 SNHLY, CDR2 FYNNEI. CDR3 length: 14 amino acids. The J segment lost 2 bases and the V segment lost 8 bases, leaving 9 bases of the junction unmatched. CDR3 loop: CASGRGGLTYEQYF. Written as DNA, the CDR3 is TGTGCCAGCGGGCGGGGAGGGTTAACCTACGAGCAGTACTTC.

The rearrangement uses TRBV4-1 and TRBJ2-5; maybe TRBD1 (5 bases). V lost 0 bases to trimming and J lost 3 bases, with 8 bases between them. The CDR3 consists of 14 residues. Germline V lookup: CDR1 MGHRA, CDR2 YSYEKL. CDR3 DNA sequence: TGCGCCAGCAGCCAAGAAGGGGCCGAAGAGACCCAGTACTTC. As protein: CASSQEGAEETQYF.

The rearrangement uses TRBV7-2 and TRBJ1-5; weak D call: TRBD1 (5 bases). There are 17 residues in the CDR3. V was trimmed by 5 bases and J by 2 bases, leaving 19 bases between them. CDR1 is SGHTA and CDR2 is FQGNSA in the germline V gene. CDR3 bases: TGTGCCAGCAGCCTTAACCGAAGGGGCCACGGCAATCAGCCCCAGCATTTT. It codes for CASSLNRRGHGNQPQHF.

V is TRBV5-4 and J is TRBJ1-1; a possible D gene is TRBD1 (6 bases). Trimming removed 0 bases from V and 2 bases from J, with 14 bases in between. This CDR3 contains 16 residues. Germline lookup yields CDR1 SGHNT and CDR2 YYREEE (reference sequence). The CDR3 region has the DNA TGTGCCAGCAGCTTGGCCAAGGGGGGGCGCAACACTGAAGCTTTCTTT. Encoded protein: CASSLAKGGRNTEAFF.

This clone was picked up one time. The V and J genes are TRBV10-1 and TRBJ2-2, with D uncertain. Per germline, CDR1 WNHNN and CDR2 SYGVQD (reference sequence). The CDR3 contains 13 residues. Trimming pared 10 bases from V and 2 bases from J, leaving 11 bases between. As DNA, the CDR3 is TGCGCCATTTCTGACTCCAACACCGGGGAGCTGTTTTTT. Amino acids: CAISDSNTGELFF.

V and J are TRBV9 and TRBJ1-1, with no clear D. Germline values: CDR1 SGDLS, CDR2 YYNGEE. The V gene lost 0 bases and the J gene lost 1 base, with 4 bases spanning the gap. The CDR3 consists of 13 residues. The CDR3 DNA sequence: TGTGCCAGCAGCGTAGTCAGGAACACTGAAGCTTTCTTT. Its protein product is CASSVVRNTEAFF.

The chain links TRBV5-6 to TRBJ2-7; D is uncertain. CDR3 length equals 13 residues. The V end was cut by 2 bases, the J end by 2 bases, with 8 bases between. From germline, CDR1 is SGHDT and CDR2 YYEEEE. The CDR3 spells CASSFLPTYEQYF. CDR3 DNA sequence: TGTGCCAGCAGCTTCCTTCCTACCTACGAGCAGTACTTC. The variable domain in full, with the rest retrieved from reference TRBV5-6 and TRBJ2-7, is DAGVTQSPTHLIKTRGQQVTLRCSPKSGHDTVSWYQQALGQGPQFIFQYYEEEERQRGNFPDRFSGHQFPNYSSELNVNALLLGDSALYLCASSFLPTYEQYFGPGTRLTVT.

The rearrangement links TRBV6-6 to TRBJ2-6; D is uncertain. Deletions cut 2 bases from V and 0 bases from J, with 8 bases between. CDR1 MNHNY and CDR2 SVGAGI come from the germline V gene (reference sequence). This CDR3 has 16 amino acids. CDR3 nucleotides: TGTGCCAGCAGTTACCATGCATCCTCTGGGGCCAACGTCCTGACTTTC. This codes for CASSYHASSGANVLTF.

The genes are TRBV5-1 and TRBJ1-5; D not resolved. Trimming shortened V by 2 bases and J by 7 bases, and 16 bases separated the two germline ends. The CDR3 covers 15 residues. Germline CDR1 reads SGHRS; CDR2 reads YFSETQ. CDR3 nucleotides: TGCGCCAGCAGCTTAGGACCCGACCGGAGCCAGCCCCAGCATTTT. Amino acid sequence: CASSLGPDRSQPQHF.

The rearrangement links TRBV29-1 to TRBJ1-1; D gene ambiguous. V shed 1 base and J shed 5 bases, with 11 bases lying between them. The germline CDR1 and CDR2 sequences are SQVTM and ANQGSEA. The CDR3 loop spans 13 amino acids. The CDR3 is CSVEGILGTEAFF. CDR3 nucleotide sequence: TGCAGCGTTGAAGGTATCCTGGGGACTGAAGCTTTCTTT.

A single count supports this clone. This chain connects TRBV5-1 to TRBJ2-7; 10 bases agree with TRBD1. CDR1 and CDR2 (germline): SGHRS, YFSETQ. This CDR3 comprises 15 residues. The trim removed 2 bases at V and 3 bases at J, leaving 5 bases unmatched. For the CDR3, the DNA is TGCGCCAGCAGCTTTGACCGGGACAGGGGCTACGAGCAGTACTTC. It yields the protein CASSFDRDRGYEQYF. Drawing the rest from reference TRBV5-1 and TRBJ2-7, the complete variable domain is KAGVTQTPRYLIKTRGQQVTLSCSPISGHRSVSWYQQTPGQGLQFLFEYFSETQRNKGNFPGRFSGRQFSNSRSEMNVSTLELGDSALYLCASSFDRDRGYEQYFGPGTRLTVT.

The chain links TRBV7-2 to TRBJ2-5, with D perhaps TRBD2 (7 bases). The CDR3 consists of 13 residues. V was shortened by 1 base and J by 5 bases, with 8 bases between the two germline ends. Germline V gene sequence: CDR1 SGHTA, CDR2 FQGNSA. The CDR3 DNA is TGTGCCAGCAGCTTAGAGGGGGGGGAGACCCAGTACTTC. It translates to CASSLEGGETQYF.

This chain connects TRBV13 to TRBJ2-7, with D unclear. The V end lost 5 bases, the J end lost 0 bases, and 23 bases lay between the germline ends. Germline values: CDR1 PRHDT, CDR2 FYEKMQ (reference sequence). There are 18 residues in the CDR3. The CDR3 region is CASSPEGLGATNSYEQYF. CDR3 nucleotide sequence: TGTGCCAGCAGCCCGGAAGGTTTAGGAGCTACGAACTCCTACGAGCAGTACTTC.